Described below is a single T cell receptor (beta chain) sequence and its context. The sequence runs out 3 residues before the end of the CDR3; the remainder is reconstructed from the germline J gene. V lost 0 bases and J lost 10, with 16 bases in between. CDR1 is GTSNPN, CDR2 SVGIG, per germline (reference sequence). CDR3 size: 15 residues. The entry originates in a study of Tregs in tolerant kidney transplant recipients. Libraries were prepared by immunoSEQ multiplex PCR; TCRdb keeps only in-frame clonotypes and omits some of them. The ten most abundant clones cover roughly 4% of a sample with about 23,000 clones. Mixed chimerism was transient after nonmyeloablative marrow transplants from related graft donors.

The rearrangement uses TRBV30 and TRBJ1-6, with D unresolved. The TCR sequence derives from a human patient who received a combined kidney and bone marrow transplant. The graft donor may account for some of the T cells. The sequencing used CD4+ T cells from blood (PBMCs), collected 6 months after the transplant. The CDR3 protein is CAWSVRGGLFSPLHF. CDR3 DNA, as far as it was read: TGTGCCTGGAGTGTACGGGGAGGGTTGTTCTCACCC.